These T cell receptor beta chains were read from a single sample in a study of PD-L1 blockade in urothelial cancer. Libraries were prepared by immunoSEQ multiplex PCR; TCRdb keeps only in-frame clonotypes and omits some of them. The sample holds 45,000 to 55,000 clones, approximately 88% seen once. Specimen: PBMCs, collected around atezolizumab (anti-PD-L1) treatment. These receptors were collected from a man over 45 with urothelial cancer. The CDR3 runs from the conserved cysteine through the conserved F or W. A D gene is named only where the DNA matches it firmly. Clone sizes are given selectively: once, few, many, or a class where the clone is expanded.

v_gene,abundance,d_gene,j_gene,CDR3aa,CDR3nt
TRBV7-9,few,TRBD2,TRBJ2-7,CASSLAGGITYEQYF,TGTGCCAGCAGCTTAGCGGGAGGGATAACCTACGAGCAGTACTTC
TRBV6-6,-,TRBD2,TRBJ2-5,CASRTSAGVRGETQYF,TGTGCCAGCAGAACTTCCGCGGGGGTGAGGGGAGAGACCCAGTACTTC
TRBV5-6,-,-,TRBJ1-3,CASSSRGAGLGDTIYF,TGTGCCAGCAGCTCCAGGGGCGCCGGGCTTGGAGACACCATATATTTT
TRBV7-2,once,TRBD1,TRBJ2-2,CASSLARGRAPGELFF,TGTGCCAGCAGCTTAGCGAGGGGGCGGGCCCCCGGGGAGCTGTTTTTT
TRBV15,-,-,TRBJ2-2,CATSRDQRQGNTGELFF,TGTGCCACCAGCAGAGATCAACGGCAGGGGAACACCGGGGAGCTGTTTTTT
TRBV4-2,-,TRBD2,TRBJ2-5,CASSSTSGGARDETQYF,TGTGCCAGCAGCTCGACTAGCGGGGGGGCGAGGGACGAGACCCAGTACTTC
TRBV7-2,few,-,TRBJ2-1,CASSSRQVYNEQFF,TGTGCCAGCAGTTCTCGACAGGTTTACAATGAGCAGTTCTTC
TRBV5-1,-,-,TRBJ2-7,CASSWGRYYEQYF,TGCGCCAGCAGCTGGGGCAGGTACTACGAGCAGTACTTC
TRBV14,-,TRBD1,TRBJ1-2,CASSRTGYGYGYTF,TGTGCCAGCAGCCGGACAGGGTACGGCTATGGCTACACCTTC
TRBV11-3,-,TRBD1,TRBJ2-3,CASSSRTGRNTDTQYF,TGTGCCAGCAGCTCACGGACAGGTCGGAACACAGATACGCAGTATTTT
TRBV12-5,once,TRBD1,TRBJ2-1,CASGRGTGWEGSYNEQFF,TGTGCTAGTGGCCGCGGGACAGGGTGGGAGGGCTCCTACAATGAGCAGTTCTTC
TRBV15,-,-,TRBJ1-3,CATSRDYTVSGNTIYF,TGTGCCACCAGCAGAGATTACACCGTCTCTGGAAACACCATATATTTT
TRBV19,once,TRBD2,TRBJ2-1,CASSKRLAGGPYNEQFF,TGTGCCAGTAGTAAGCGGTTAGCGGGGGGGCCCTACAATGAGCAGTTCTTC
TRBV7-6,-,-,TRBJ2-3,CASSLNLGGDTQYF,TGTGCCAGCAGCTTAAATTTGGGGGGAGATACGCAGTATTTT
TRBV25-1,-,TRBD1,TRBJ1-4,CASSPQSGTGMNEKLFF,TGTGCCAGCAGTCCCCAGTCCGGGACAGGGATGAACGAAAAACTGTTTTTT
TRBV18,-,TRBD2,TRBJ2-4,CASSPDPSGRRDIQYF,TGTGCCAGCTCACCCGACCCTAGCGGGCGGCGAGACATTCAGTACTTC
TRBV19,once,TRBD1,TRBJ2-5,CASSPGTGFKETQYF,TGTGCCAGTAGTCCGGGGACAGGGTTCAAAGAGACCCAGTACTTC
TRBV7-9,-,-,TRBJ2-7,CASSGRVQGTWAAQYF,TGTGCCAGCAGCGGCCGTGTGCAGGGGACCTGGGCCGCCCAGTACTTC
TRBV10-3,few,TRBD1,TRBJ1-5,CAISESTDRGQPQHF,TGTGCCATCAGTGAGTCGACGGACAGGGGTCAGCCCCAGCATTTT
TRBV19,-,-,TRBJ2-1,CASSITTGRINEQFF,TGTGCCAGTAGTATTACGACAGGGAGGATCAATGAGCAGTTCTTC
TRBV29-1,-,TRBD2,TRBJ2-3,CSVWTSGRISTDTQYF,TGCAGCGTTTGGACTAGCGGGAGGATAAGCACAGATACGCAGTATTTT
TRBV11-2,-,TRBD1,TRBJ2-2,CASSSVTGARGELFF,TGTGCCAGCAGCAGCGTCACAGGGGCCCGGGGGGAGCTGTTTTTT
TRBV18,-,TRBD2,TRBJ2-1,CASSPPKTSGIYQYNEQFF,TGTGCCAGCTCACCACCGAAGACTAGCGGGATCTACCAGTACAATGAGCAGTTCTTC
TRBV27,-,-,TRBJ2-1,CASRAGYNEQFF,TGTGCCAGCAGGGCGGGCTACAATGAGCAGTTCTTC
TRBV6-6,-,TRBD1,TRBJ1-1,CASSYKAGGRTEAFF,TGTGCCAGCAGTTACAAGGCAGGGGGCCGGACTGAAGCTTTCTTT
TRBV6-1,once,-,TRBJ2-5,CASSEGGREQTQYF,TGTGCCAGCAGTGAAGGGGGCAGGGAACAGACCCAGTACTTC
TRBV15,-,TRBD1,TRBJ2-2,CATSLWDRSGTGELFF,TGTGCCACCAGCTTATGGGACAGGTCAGGCACCGGGGAGCTGTTTTTT
TRBV4-1,few,-,TRBJ2-7,CASSGQGIRGAYEQYF,TGCGCCAGCAGCGGACAAGGTATCAGGGGGGCCTACGAGCAGTACTTC
TRBV6-5,-,-,TRBJ2-1,CASSPTYSSYNEQFF,TGTGCCAGCAGTCCAACTTACAGCTCCTACAATGAGCAGTTCTTC
TRBV6-4,-,TRBD1,TRBJ1-2,CASSAGTGFGYTF,TGTGCCAGCAGTGCCGGGACAGGGTTTGGCTACACCTTC
TRBV7-8,once,TRBD1,TRBJ2-3,CASSAGGDGATQYF,TGTGCCAGCAGCGCAGGGGGTGACGGGGCTACGCAGTATTTT
TRBV25-1,-,TRBD1,TRBJ2-5,CASSEGDREETQYF,TGTGCCAGCAGTGAAGGGGACAGGGAAGAGACCCAGTACTTC
TRBV18,-,-,TRBJ2-5,CASSPKETQYF,TGTGCCAGCTCACCTAAAGAGACCCAGTACTTC
TRBV18,-,-,TRBJ1-1,CASSPTGNTEAFF,TGTGCCAGCTCACCTACAGGGAACACTGAAGCTTTCTTT
TRBV15,once,TRBD1,TRBJ1-5,CATSRDRTGAGQPQHF,TGTGCCACCAGCAGAGATAGGACAGGGGCAGGTCAGCCCCAGCATTTT
TRBV7-9,-,-,TRBJ2-7,CASSPLTGTYEQYF,TGTGCCAGCAGCCCATTGACAGGTACCTACGAGCAGTACTTC
TRBV10-3,-,TRBD2,TRBJ2-2,CAIRGTSGELFF,TGTGCCATCAGGGGGACTAGCGGGGAGCTGTTTTTT
TRBV6-1,-,-,TRBJ2-1,CASSGNRPPSSYNEQFF,TGTGCCAGCAGTGGCAACAGGCCTCCGAGCTCCTACAATGAGCAGTTCTTC
TRBV7-2,-,TRBD1,TRBJ2-1,CASSLRTGGSYNEQFF,TGTGCCAGCAGCTTAAGGACAGGGGGTTCCTACAATGAGCAGTTCTTC
TRBV7-6,-,-,TRBJ1-1,CASSGQFNTEAFF,TGTGCCAGCAGCGGACAATTCAACACTGAAGCTTTCTTT
TRBV6-1,once,-,TRBJ1-5,CASSEVGGLRPQHF,TGTGCCAGCAGTGAAGTAGGGGGTTTGAGGCCCCAGCATTTT
TRBV11-2,few,-,TRBJ1-1,CASSLVGGRTEAFF,TGTGCCAGCAGCTTAGTGGGAGGTCGCACTGAAGCTTTCTTT
TRBV5-1,-,-,TRBJ1-4,CASTPTGDATNEKLFF,TGCGCCAGCACCCCGACAGGAGATGCAACTAATGAAAAACTGTTTTTT
TRBV4-1,-,-,TRBJ1-1,CASSQSSEAFF,TGCGCCAGCAGCCAATCCAGTGAAGCTTTCTTT
TRBV7-9,-,TRBD1,TRBJ2-2,CASSSQGAGELFF,TGTGCCAGCAGCTCACAGGGGGCCGGGGAGCTGTTTTTT
TRBV10-3,-,TRBD2,TRBJ2-7,CAMSGTSGSYEQYF,TGTGCCATGTCCGGGACTAGCGGCTCCTACGAGCAGTACTTC
TRBV18,-,-,TRBJ2-4,CASSPTGSSYPQNIQYF,TGTGCCAGCTCACCCACCGGGAGTAGTTACCCCCAAAACATTCAGTACTTC
TRBV5-1,-,TRBD1,TRBJ1-3,CASSPRTGGNTIYF,TGCGCCAGCAGCCCCAGGACAGGGGGAAACACCATATATTTT
TRBV6-1,-,TRBD2,TRBJ2-1,CASSLAGGWFF,TGTGCCAGCAGTTTAGCGGGGGGGTGGTTCTTC
TRBV4-2,-,TRBD1,TRBJ2-2,CASSQDRDRGAGELFF,TGTGCCAGCAGCCAAGATCGAGACAGGGGAGCCGGGGAGCTGTTTTTT